The TCR beta chain under discussion was sequenced for a study of CD8+CD57+ T cells in acquired aplastic anemia. Study-wide context: Mean yield of DNA from sorted CD4+ and CD8+ cells was around 3 ug.

As regards this clonotype: Its target is not known. Germline and junction disagree at one end, which may indicate a read error.

Study observations and caveats: Comparison of patients with controls identified about 27 shared CD8+ CDR3 sequences. Between the patient and control groups, CD8+ Simpson's diversity did not differ significantly.

The CDR3 is made up of 14 amino acids. Both TCR beta VDJ combination and CDR3 sequence profiling were carried out. Genomic DNA was the template for this profiling. TCRdb used MiXCR to reprocess the reads, holding one entry per CDR3 protein. The sample records 120,000 or so distinct CDR3 sequences, about 48% being singletons. This receptor was taken from a human donor in good health, serving as a control. V is TRBV12-3 or TRBV12-4 and J is TRBJ1-2, with D uncertain. Material for sequencing was sorted CD4+, CD8+, or CD8+CD57+ T cells (not recorded which) from PBMCs. The CDR3 nucleotides are TGTGCCAGCAGCCGAGACCTAGCTAACTATAGCTACACCTTC. The encoded protein is CASSRDLANYSYTF.